The TCR beta chain under discussion was sequenced for a study of shared clonotypes between healthy human individuals. Across the study: Every donor yielded three CD4 naive, three CD4 memory, two CD8 naive and one CD8 memory plate. Findings and caveats of the study: A handful of donors showed sharing of 4.5% to 5% of naive CD4 clonotypes.

Only in-frame clones appear in the TCRdb table, and some are missing; sequencing was by immunoSEQ multiplex PCR. Altogether more than 500,000 clones are present, around 95% being singletons, with the ten largest covering approximately 0.06%. V dropped 0 bases and J dropped 9 bases, with 10 bases sitting between them. The germline V gene has CDR1 SGDLS and CDR2 YYNGEE. The CDR3 sequence is 14 residues long. Points on this clone: The antigen remains undetermined.

Nashville, Tennessee was home to all donors, who were Caucasian adults. Memory CD4+ cells were the fraction left after CD45RA+ naive selection. This rearrangement joins TRBV9 to TRBJ1-6, with a tentative D call TRBD1 (5 bases). This TCR derives from a woman aged 30 to 39 in good health. Source material: naive CD4+ T cells sorted from blood. Subset described: CD45RA+ positively selected. CDR3 coding DNA: TGTGCCAGCAGCGTAGCGCAGGGTGGTTCACCCCTCCACTTT. The encoded protein is CASSVAQGGSPLHF. The full variable domain, rest sourced from reference TRBV9 and TRBJ1-6, is DSGVTQTPKHLITATGQRVTLRCSPRSGDLSVYWYQQSLDQGLQFLIQYYNGEERAKGNILERFSAQQFPDLHSELNLSSLELGDSALYFCASSVAQGGSPLHFGNGTRLTVT.